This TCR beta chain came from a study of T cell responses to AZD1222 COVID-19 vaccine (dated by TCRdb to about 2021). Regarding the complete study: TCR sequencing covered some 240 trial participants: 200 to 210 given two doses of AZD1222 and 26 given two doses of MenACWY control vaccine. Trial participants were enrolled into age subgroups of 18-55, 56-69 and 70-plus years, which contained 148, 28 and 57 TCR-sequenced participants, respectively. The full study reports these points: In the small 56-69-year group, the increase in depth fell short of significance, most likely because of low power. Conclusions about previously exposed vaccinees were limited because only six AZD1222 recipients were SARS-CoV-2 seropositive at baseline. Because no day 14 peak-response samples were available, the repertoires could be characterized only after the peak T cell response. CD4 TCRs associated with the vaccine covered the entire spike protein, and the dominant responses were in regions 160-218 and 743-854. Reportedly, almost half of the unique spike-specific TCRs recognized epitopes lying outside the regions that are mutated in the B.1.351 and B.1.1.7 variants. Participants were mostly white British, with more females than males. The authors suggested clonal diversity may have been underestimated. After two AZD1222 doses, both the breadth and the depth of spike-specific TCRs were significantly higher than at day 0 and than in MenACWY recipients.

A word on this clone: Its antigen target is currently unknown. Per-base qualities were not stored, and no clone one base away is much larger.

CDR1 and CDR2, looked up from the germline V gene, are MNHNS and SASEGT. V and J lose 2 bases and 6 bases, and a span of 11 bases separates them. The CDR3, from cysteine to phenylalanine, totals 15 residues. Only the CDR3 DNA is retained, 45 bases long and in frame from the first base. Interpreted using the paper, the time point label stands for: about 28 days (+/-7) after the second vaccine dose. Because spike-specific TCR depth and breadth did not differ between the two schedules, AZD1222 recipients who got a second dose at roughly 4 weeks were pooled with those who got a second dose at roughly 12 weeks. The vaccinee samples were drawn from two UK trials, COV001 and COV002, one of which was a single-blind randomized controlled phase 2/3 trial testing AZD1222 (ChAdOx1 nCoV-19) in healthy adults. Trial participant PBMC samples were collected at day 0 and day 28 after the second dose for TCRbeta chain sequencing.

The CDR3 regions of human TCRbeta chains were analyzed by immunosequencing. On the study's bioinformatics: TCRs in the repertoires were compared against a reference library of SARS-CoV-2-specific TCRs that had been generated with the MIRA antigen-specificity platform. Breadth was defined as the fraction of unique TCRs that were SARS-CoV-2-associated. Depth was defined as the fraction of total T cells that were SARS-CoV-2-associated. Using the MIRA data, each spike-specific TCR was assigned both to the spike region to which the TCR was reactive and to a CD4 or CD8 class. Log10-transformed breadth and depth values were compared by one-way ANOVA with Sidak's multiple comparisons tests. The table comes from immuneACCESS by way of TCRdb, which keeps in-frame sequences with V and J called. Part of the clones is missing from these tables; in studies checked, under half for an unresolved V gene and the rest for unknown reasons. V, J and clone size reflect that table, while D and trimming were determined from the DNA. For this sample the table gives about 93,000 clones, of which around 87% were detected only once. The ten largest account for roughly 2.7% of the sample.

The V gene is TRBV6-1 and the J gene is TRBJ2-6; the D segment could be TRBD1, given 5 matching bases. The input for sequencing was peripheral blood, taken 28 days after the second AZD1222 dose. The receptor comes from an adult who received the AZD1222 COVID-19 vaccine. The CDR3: CASSENRFVANVLTF. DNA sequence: TGTGCCAGCAGTGAAAACAGGTTTGTGGCCAACGTCCTGACTTTC.